This T cell receptor beta chain was observed in a study of T-cell reconstitution after alpha-beta-depleted transplantation in children. Preparation of the TCRbeta library was carried out with unique molecular identifiers. TCRdb used MiXCR to reprocess the PCR reads, holding one entry per CDR3 protein. The sample has about a million distinct CDR3 sequences, about 30% seen once; the top ten hold 25% to 35%. Study findings and constraints: Where alpha-beta T cells came from about two months after transplant was reportedly several hundred expanded graft clones. Newly made T cells mostly supplied T-cell counts and diversity one year after transplant.

Germline V lookup: CDR1 MNHEY, CDR2 SVGAGI. Trimming cost V 2 bases and J 5 bases, with 12 bases left between them. The CDR3 length is 14 residues. In this sample, this clonotype turned up a few times. The antigen remains undetermined. The chain has TRBV6-5 and TRBJ1-1; D is unclear. This sequence was found in a boy less than two years old who had a stem cell transplant for SCID, so the T cells may come from the graft donor. The material was PBMCs, mostly from graft donor cells, obtained 360 days after TCRalphabeta/CD19-depleted stem cell transplant. CDR3 protein: CASSYDAVRTEAFF. The CDR3 DNA reads TGTGCCAGCAGTTACGACGCGGTTCGTACTGAAGCTTTCTTT.